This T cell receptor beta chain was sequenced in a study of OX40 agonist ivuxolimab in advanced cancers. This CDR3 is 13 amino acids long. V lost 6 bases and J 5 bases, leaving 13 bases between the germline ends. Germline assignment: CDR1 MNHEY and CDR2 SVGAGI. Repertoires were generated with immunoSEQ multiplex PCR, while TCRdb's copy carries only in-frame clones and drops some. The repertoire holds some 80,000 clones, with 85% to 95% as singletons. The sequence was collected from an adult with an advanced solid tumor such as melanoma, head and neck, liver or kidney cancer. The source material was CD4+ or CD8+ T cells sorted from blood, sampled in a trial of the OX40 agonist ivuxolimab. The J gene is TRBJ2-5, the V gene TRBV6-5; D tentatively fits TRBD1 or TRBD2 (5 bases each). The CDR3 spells CASSLGDRETQYF. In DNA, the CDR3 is TGTGCCAGCAGCCTGGGGGATAGGGAGACCCAGTACTTC.